The 29 T cell receptor beta chains below all came from one sample that was sequenced in a study of CD8+CD57+ T cells in acquired aplastic anemia. CDR3 and TCR beta VDJ profiling relied on genomic DNA as the template. TCRdb independently ran MiXCR on the reads; one entry per CDR3 protein. The table lists 150,000 to 200,000 distinct CDR3 sequences, around 48% of them singletons. Individuals selected for sequencing had exhibited CD8+CD57+ cell expansion on flow cytometry. Sequencing was performed on sorted CD4+, CD8+, or CD8+CD57+ T cells (not recorded which) from PBMCs. These receptors all stem from a human donor with aplastic anemia.

This clonotype was counted at least ten times. For the CDR3, the DNA is TGCGCCAGCAGCTCCTACAGGGGAGGGAATGAAAAACTGTTTTTT. Its protein product is CASSSYRGGNEKLFF. V usage is TRBV5-1 and J usage is TRBJ1-4, with 7 bases aligning to TRBD1. Germline trimming cut 3 bases from V and 5 bases from J; bases unmatched to any gene: 7. The CDR3 is made up of 15 amino acids. The V gene's germline CDR1 is SGHRS and CDR2 YFSETQ.

This clonotype was picked up a small number of times. V gene TRBV5-4 combines with J gene TRBJ1-1; D not certain. This CDR3 contains 17 residues. Per the germline V gene, CDR1 is SGHNT and CDR2 is YYREEE (reference sequence). Between the trimmed V and J ends, which lost 2 bases and 3 bases, there was a span of 20 bases. The CDR3 spells CASSFKGRSWEDTEAFF. CDR3 nucleotide sequence: TGTGCCAGCAGCTTCAAAGGCCGATCCTGGGAGGACACTGAAGCTTTCTTT.

This chain connects TRBV3-1 to TRBJ1-1, with unresolved D. The CDR3 runs to 15 residues. The germline CDR1 and CDR2 sequences are LGHDT and YNNKEL (reference sequence). Trimming left V 4 bases short and J 0 bases short, with 12 bases between. The DNA for the CDR3 is TGTGCCAGCAGCCGTTGGGAGGCGCTGAACACTGAAGCTTTCTTT. This codes for CASSRWEALNTEAFF.

This clonotype came up many times. This chain joins TRBV11-2 and TRBJ2-7; D is uncertain. Trimming took off 4 bases at V and 1 base at J, with 20 bases between the two ends. From germline, CDR1 is SGHAT and CDR2 FQNNGV. The CDR3 contains 17 residues. DNA for the CDR3: TGTGCCAGCAGCTCACGGGTCGGGTTCTCCCAATCCTACGAGCAGTACTTC. It specifies CASSSRVGFSQSYEQYF. Drawing the rest from reference TRBV11-2 and TRBJ2-7, the complete variable domain is EAGVAQSPRYKIIEKRQSVAFWCNPISGHATLYWYQQILGQGPKLLIQFQNNGVVDDSQLPKDRFSAERLKGVDSTLKIQPAKLEDSAVYLCASSSRVGFSQSYEQYFGPGTRLTVT.

This clonotype was seen ten or more times. This chain links TRBV7-6 with TRBJ1-1; 9 nucleotides line up with TRBD1. This CDR3 is 14 amino acids long. The V gene end was trimmed by 3 bases and the J gene end by 8 bases; junction bases not matched to a gene: 7. In germline, CDR1 is SGHVS, CDR2 FNYEAQ. The CDR3 region is CASSLDQGTGEAFF. The DNA of the CDR3 is TGTGCCAGCAGCTTGGACCAGGGGACAGGGGAAGCTTTCTTT.

This clonotype has at least ten counts. This chain uses TRBV7-6 with TRBJ2-2; D is perhaps TRBD2 (5 bases). Per germline, CDR1 SGHVS and CDR2 FNYEAQ. V gave up 5 bases and J gave up 5 bases, with 18 bases separating them. The CDR3 totals 16 residues. As DNA, the CDR3 is TGTGCCAGCAGCCAAGTGGTAGGGCCGGGGACCGGGGAGCTGTTTTTT. It specifies CASSQVVGPGTGELFF.

The CDR3 nucleotides are TGTGCCAGCAGCAAGACCGGGACAGCGAACACTGAAGCTTTCTTT. Translation: CASSKTGTANTEAFF. The chain joins TRBV2 to TRBJ1-1, with TRBD1 identical over 7 bases. Germline loops: CDR1 SNHLY, CDR2 FYNNEI. The CDR3 runs 15 residues. After removal of 6 bases from V and 1 base from J, the junction contained 8 bases not matched to a gene. Looking up the rest from reference TRBV2 and TRBJ1-1 gives the full variable domain: EPEVTQTPSHQVTQMGQEVILRCVPISNHLYFYWYRQILGQKVEFLVSFYNNEISEKSEIFDDQFSVERPDGSNFTLKIRSTKLEDSAMYFCASSKTGTANTEAFFGQGTRLTVV.

The count of this clonotype is one. The junction differs from germline at one of its ends, possibly a read error. V and J are TRBV7-3 and TRBJ2-7; D possibly uses TRBD1 or TRBD2 (5 bases each). Germline CDR1 is SGHTA and CDR2 is FQGTGA. The length of the CDR3 is 13 residues. This CDR3 reads CASAFGGSYEQYF. CDR3 nucleotides: TGCGCCAGCGCCTTTGGGGGTTCGTACGAGCAGTACTTC. The variable domain in full, completed from reference TRBV7-3 and TRBJ2-7, reads GAGVSQTPSNKVTEKGKYVELRCDPISGHTALYWYRQSLGQGPEFLIYFQGTGAADDSGLPNDRFFAVRPEGSVSTLKIQRTERGDSAVYLCASAFGGSYEQYFGPGTRLTVT.

This clonotype was counted many times. This chain links TRBV30 with TRBJ1-5; no reliable D call. Trimming shortened V by 3 bases and J by 9 bases, and 9 bases separated the two germline ends. This CDR3 region has 11 residues. Germline V gives CDR1 GTSNPN, CDR2 SVGIG (reference sequence). The CDR3 protein is CAWRPRGPQHF. The CDR3 region has the DNA TGTGCCTGGAGGCCTCGGGGGCCCCAGCATTTT.

This clonotype occurred a few times. This may arise from a read error, as a much more abundant clone is one base away. No conserved phenylalanine or tryptophan ends this CDR3, so it is likely a read error. The chain uses TRBV29-1 and TRBJ2-7; weak D call: TRBD1 (5 bases). The germline CDR1 and CDR2 sequences are SQVTM and ANQGSEA. V shed 0 bases and J shed 5 bases, with 11 bases lying between them. The CDR3 is made up of 13 amino acids. The CDR3 DNA sequence: TGCAGCGTTGAAGATCTTACAGGTAACGAGCAGTACCTC. Translating gives CSVEDLTGNEQYL.

This clonotype was observed a single time. This may be a read error: a much more frequent sequence differs by one nucleotide. This rearrangement joins TRBV6-1 to TRBJ2-1; tentative D call: TRBD1 (5 bases). V was cut by 3 bases and J by 10 bases, with 10 bases left in between. Germline-derived CDR1 and CDR2 are MNHNS and SASEGT. The CDR3 contains 12 residues. The CDR3 nucleotides are TGTGCCAGCAGTGAGGGGCGAAGGGAGCAGTTCTTC. Protein sequence: CASSEGRREQFF.

The chain employs TRBV3-1 and TRBJ1-1; TRBD1 agrees at 9 bases. CDR1 and CDR2 from the germline V gene are LGHDT and YNNKEL (reference sequence). The length of the CDR3 is 15 residues. The J segment lost 1 base and the V segment lost 4 bases, leaving 4 bases of the junction unmatched. This chain's CDR3 is CASSRGGQGNTEAFF. The CDR3, as DNA: TGTGCCAGCAGCCGAGGGGGACAGGGGAACACTGAAGCTTTCTTT. Supplemented by reference TRBV3-1 and TRBJ1-1, the full variable domain reads DTAVSQTPKYLVTQMGNDKSIKCEQNLGHDTMYWYKQDSKKFLKIMFSYNNKELIINETVPNRFSPKSPDKAHLNLHINSLELGDSAVYFCASSRGGQGNTEAFFGQGTRLTVV.

This clonotype was seen repeatedly, ten times or more. The gene calls are TRBV19 and TRBJ1-2; 8 bases map to TRBD1. This CDR3 is 14 amino acids long. Germline V gives CDR1 LNHDA, CDR2 SQIVND (reference sequence). V was clipped by 1 base and J by 8 bases; unmatched bases: 6. The CDR3 nucleotides read TGTGCCAGTAGTATAGGAAGGACAGGGAGCGGCTACACCTTC. The encoded protein is CASSIGRTGSGYTF.

The gene calls are TRBV5-4 and TRBJ2-7; a possible D gene is TRBD2 (5 bases). The CDR3 consists of 12 residues. Trimming took 7 bases from V and 7 from J, leaving 15 bases between them. Germline V CDR1 and CDR2: SGHNT, YYREEE (reference sequence). The CDR3 here is CASRGDEWEQYF. As DNA, the CDR3 is TGTGCCAGCCGGGGAGATGAGTGGGAGCAGTACTTC.

In this sample, this clonotype turned up many times. The chain carries TRBV2 and TRBJ2-2; 10 bases align to TRBD1. The germline CDR1 and CDR2 sequences are SNHLY and FYNNEI. The V gene end was trimmed by 7 bases and the J gene end by 7 bases; junction bases not matched to a gene: 9. The CDR3 sequence is 15 residues long. The CDR3 loop is CASTGTGDVGGELFF. CDR3 nucleotides: TGTGCCAGCACCGGGACAGGGGATGTGGGCGGGGAGCTGTTTTTT.

This clonotype was recorded at least ten times. This chain links TRBV7-2 with TRBJ2-5; D uncertain. CDR3 length: 14 amino acids. CDR1 is SGHTA, CDR2 FQGNSA, per germline. V lost 5 bases, J lost 1 base, and 11 bases lay in between. The chain's CDR3 is CASSPVAVQETQYF. The CDR3 DNA is TGTGCCAGCAGCCCCGTGGCAGTCCAAGAGACCCAGTACTTC.

This clonotype appeared a single time. The chain employs TRBV6-5 and TRBJ1-5; D gene ambiguous. Germline V CDR1 and CDR2: MNHEY, SVGAGI. The CDR3 has 14 amino acids. Trimming pared 2 bases from V and 5 bases from J, leaving 10 bases between. CDR3 in amino acids: CASSYQGFDQPQHF. The CDR3 coding sequence is TGTGCCAGCAGTTACCAAGGGTTTGATCAGCCCCAGCATTTT.

This clonotype showed up many times. This sequence joins TRBV12-3 or TRBV12-4 and TRBJ2-4; 8 nucleotides align to TRBD2. This CDR3 comprises 14 residues. V lost 7 bases to trimming and J lost 6 bases; unmatched junction nucleotides: 8. The CDR3 DNA reads TGTGCCAGCAACACGGGGGGGCCGGGAAACATTCAGTACTTC. Amino acids: CASNTGGPGNIQYF.

This clonotype came up once. The rearrangement links TRBV10-3 to TRBJ2-1; 9 nucleotides align to TRBD2. There are 14 residues in the CDR3. V trimming: 10 bases; J trimming: 4 bases; junction bases outside the gene matches: 8. Germline V lookup: CDR1 ENHRY, CDR2 SYGVKD. CDR3: CASRPGLAYNEQFF. The CDR3 region has the DNA TGTGCCAGCCGCCCCGGACTAGCGTACAATGAGCAGTTCTTC.

V is TRBV2 and J is TRBJ2-1, with a weak D call TRBD2 (5 bases). The CDR3 runs to 13 residues. Germline lookup yields CDR1 SNHLY and CDR2 FYNNEI. The germline V and J ends were trimmed by 3 bases and 4 bases, with 7 bases remaining between them. The CDR3 spells CASSDEGYNEQFF. CDR3 DNA: TGTGCCAGCAGTGACGAGGGATACAATGAGCAGTTCTTC.

This clonotype was observed many times. V usage is TRBV6-1 and J usage is TRBJ1-1; unclear D gene. CDR3 size: 14 residues. Trimming removed 7 bases at V and 0 bases at J, with 12 bases between. Germline V CDR1 and CDR2: MNHNS, SASEGT. This CDR3 reads CASKPDLMNTEAFF. The CDR3 region has the DNA TGTGCCAGCAAACCGGACCTAATGAACACTGAAGCTTTCTTT.

The V call is TRBV7-9, the J call TRBJ2-7; TRBD2 agrees at 8 bases. The CDR3 covers 15 residues. CDR1 and CDR2 (germline): SEHNR, FQNEAQ (reference sequence). The V gene end was trimmed by 5 bases and the J gene end by 4 bases; junction bases not matched to a gene: 10. CDR3 sequence (DNA): TGTGCCAGCAGCCATTCAGAAGCGGGAGTATACGAGCAGTACTTC. Translated, it gives CASSHSEAGVYEQYF. The full variable domain, with the rest looked up from reference TRBV7-9 and TRBJ2-7, is DTGVSQNPRHKITKRGQNVTFRCDPISEHNRLYWYRQTLGQGPEFLTYFQNEAQLEKSRLLSDRFSAERPKGSFSTLEIQRTEQGDSAMYLCASSHSEAGVYEQYFGPGTRLTVT.

This clonotype was seen ten or more times. The chain employs TRBV20-1 and TRBJ1-6, with a possible D match to TRBD1 (5 bases). Looked up from germline, CDR1 is DFQATT and CDR2 is SNEGSKA (reference sequence). V dropped 6 bases and J dropped 6 bases, with 15 bases sitting between them. The CDR3 spans 14 residues. CDR3 sequence: CSALFEGTNSPLHF. The CDR3 DNA follows: TGCAGTGCCCTTTTCGAGGGGACTAATTCACCCCTCCACTTT.

At least ten counts were recorded for this clonotype. The gene calls are TRBV6-1 and TRBJ2-1; D unresolved. The CDR3 spans 13 residues. Trimming pared 5 bases from V and 6 bases from J, leaving 11 bases between. Germline assignment: CDR1 MNHNS and CDR2 SASEGT. The CDR3 DNA reads as TGTGCCAGCAGTTCTCCTAGACGCAATGAGCAGTTCTTC. It is translated as CASSSPRRNEQFF.

A note on this clonotype: Given a much more abundant clone one base away, this may be a read error. The chain combines TRBV6-4 with TRBJ2-1; tentatively, D is TRBD2 (5 bases). CDR1 is MRHNA and CDR2 is SNTAGT in the germline V gene. The CDR3 has 17 residues. This CDR3 reads CASSDSPGLARYNEQLF. The CDR3 nucleotides are TGTGCCAGCAGTGACTCCCCCGGGCTAGCCAGATACAATGAGCAGCTCTTC.

This clonotype was counted between two and nine times. V usage is TRBV7-9 and J usage is TRBJ2-2; D remains ambiguous. The V end was cut by 2 bases, the J end by 7 bases, with 8 bases between. Germline CDR1 and CDR2: SEHNR and FQNEAQ (reference sequence). This CDR3 comprises 13 residues. The CDR3 here is CASSLRASGELFF. In DNA form, the CDR3 reads TGTGCCAGCAGCTTAAGGGCTAGCGGGGAGCTGTTTTTT.

Details on this clonotype: One end of the junction fails to match germline, which may point to a read error. This chain connects TRBV2 to TRBJ1-2; 7 bases map to TRBD1. This CDR3 comprises 14 residues. Germline CDR1 and CDR2: SNHLY and FYNNEI. This CDR3 reads CASKDRRTNYGYNF. The CDR3 DNA reads TGTGCTAGCAAGGACAGGAGAACGAACTATGGCTACAACTTC. Together with reference TRBV2 and TRBJ1-2, the CDR3 gives the full variable domain: EPEVTQTPSHQVTQMGQEVILRCVPISNHLYFYWYRQILGQKVEFLVSFYNNEISEKSEIFDDQFSVERPDGSNFTLKIRSTKLEDSAMYFCASKDRRTNYGYNFGSGTRLTVV.

The chain links TRBV9 to TRBJ2-5; weak D call: TRBD2 (5 bases). Germline V CDR1 and CDR2: SGDLS, YYNGEE. This CDR3 spans 14 amino acids. Trimming removed 4 bases from V and 2 bases from J, with 12 bases in between. The CDR3 nucleotides are TGTGCCAGCAGCCTCGGACTCGGTCAAGAGACCCAGTACTTC. Amino acids: CASSLGLGQETQYF.

V usage is TRBV10-3 and J usage is TRBJ2-7; 11 positions match TRBD2. V trimming: 8 bases; J trimming: 0 bases; junction bases outside the gene matches: 9. Germline loops: CDR1 ENHRY, CDR2 SYGVKD. CDR3 length equals 16 residues. CDR3: CAIGKTSGDGSYEQYF. CDR3 DNA: TGTGCCATCGGTAAGACTAGCGGGGATGGCTCCTACGAGCAGTACTTC.